Following are 3 T cell receptor beta chains from one sample sequenced in a study of identical twins. A single record per CDR3 protein comes from TCRdb applying MiXCR to the 5' RACE reads. This sample carries about 450,000 distinct CDR3 sequences, roughly 20% of them seen once, and the ten largest clones take more than 10%. Sequenced: naive T cells sorted from blood. The origin of the receptors is a man aged 50 or older in good health.

This clonotype was detected only a few times. This chain joins TRBV5-1 and TRBJ1-5, with 8 positions matching TRBD1. CDR1 is SGHRS and CDR2 is YFSETQ in the germline V gene. The CDR3 is 13 residues long. V trimming: 3 bases; J trimming: 4 bases; junction bases outside the gene matches: 0. This CDR3 reads CASSWDRNQPQHF. CDR3 coding DNA: TGCGCCAGCAGCTGGGACAGGAATCAGCCCCAGCATTTT.

This clonotype was detected a few times. The chain is built from TRBV19 and TRBJ1-1, with TRBD1 matching 9 bases. Germline V lookup: CDR1 LNHDA, CDR2 SQIVND (reference sequence). Unmatched junction bases numbered 10, after V lost 10 bases and J lost 4 bases. This CDR3 spans 14 amino acids. The CDR3 bases are TGTGCCACTCACCGGGACAGGGTGGCCACTGAAGCTTTCTTT. Translated, it gives CATHRDRVATEAFF.

J is TRBJ1-3 and V is TRBV28; 9 positions match TRBD1. The CDR3 length is 16 residues. After removal of 2 bases from V and 1 base from J, the junction contained 3 bases not matched to a gene. CDR1 and CDR2 from the germline V gene are MDHEN and SYDVKM. Here the CDR3 reads CASSLRDRVSGNTIYF. The CDR3 nucleotides are TGTGCCAGCAGTTTAAGGGACAGGGTGTCTGGAAACACCATATATTTT.